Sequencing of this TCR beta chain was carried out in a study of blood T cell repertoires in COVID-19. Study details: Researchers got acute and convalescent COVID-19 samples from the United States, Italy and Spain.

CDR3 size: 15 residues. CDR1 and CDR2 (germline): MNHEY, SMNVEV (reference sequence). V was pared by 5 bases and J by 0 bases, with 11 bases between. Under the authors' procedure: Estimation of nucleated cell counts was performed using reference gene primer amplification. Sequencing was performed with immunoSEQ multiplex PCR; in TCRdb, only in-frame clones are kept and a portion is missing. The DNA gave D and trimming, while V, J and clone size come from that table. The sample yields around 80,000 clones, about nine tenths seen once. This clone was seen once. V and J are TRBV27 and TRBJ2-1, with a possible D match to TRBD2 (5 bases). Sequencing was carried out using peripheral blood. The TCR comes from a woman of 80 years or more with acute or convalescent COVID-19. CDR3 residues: CASSPRGSSYNEQFF. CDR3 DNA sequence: TGTGCCAGCAGTCCACGGGGTAGCTCCTACAATGAGCAGTTCTTC.